The rows below give T cell receptor beta chains drawn from one sample of a study of naive and memory T cell subsets. Via MiXCR, TCRdb re-called the UMI-ligation and nested PCR reads, giving one row per CDR3 protein. Of approximately 90,000 distinct CDR3 sequences listed, approximately 11% are singletons. Sequenced material: naive CD4+ T cells from blood. These TCRs come from a human donor in good health. CDR3s include the opening cysteine and the closing phenylalanine or tryptophan. Fields, in order: clone size, D gene, V gene, CDR3 protein. The D gene is left open where the match is weak. Rows may omit the clone size; those that give it use once, few, many or a size class.

>few|.|TRBV20-1
CSANRGPHNEQFF
>many|.|TRBV6-2/TRBV6-3
CASRPGHALLQSEQFF
>.|.|TRBV20-1
CSATSRVDIQYF
>few|.|TRBV12-3/TRBV12-4
CASSLRAQGETQYF
>many|TRBD2|TRBV24-1
CATSVAGGGETQYF
>few|.|TRBV20-1
CSARDRPGRFNEKLFF
>.|TRBD2|TRBV9
CASSPLWGGQETQYF
>few|TRBD1|TRBV12-3/TRBV12-4
CASSVPGTGGFAFF
>.|TRBD2|TRBV5-4
CASSLGLAAAF
>few|.|TRBV12-3/TRBV12-4
CASSTHRDPRNYGYTF
>few|TRBD1|TRBV12-3/TRBV12-4
CASSLRQGRETQYF
>.|TRBD2|TRBV4-2
CASSQASGIYEQFF
>.|.|TRBV6-2/TRBV6-3
CASSWAHTDTQYF
>few|TRBD2|TRBV28
CAITSSGRTDTQYF
>many|TRBD2|TRBV27
CASSMLGRAADTQYF
>.|TRBD2|TRBV7-2
CASSLELAGADTQYF
>few|.|TRBV21-1
CASTSTKRGEQPQHF
>.|TRBD1|TRBV18
CASSLTGGSYNKQFF
>.|.|TRBV2
CASSEPLAPPFF
>few|.|TRBV7-9
CASSPRQVSSYNEQFF
>.|.|TRBV15
CATSSGLAPLVEQFF
>many|TRBD1|TRBV6-6
CASSYRDSYYNEQFF
>many|.|TRBV6-2/TRBV6-3
CASSTTGNTGELFF
>many|.|TRBV14
CASSQVYARGGEQYF
>few|.|TRBV3-1
CASSQEWRNYGYTF
>few|TRBD1|TRBV24-1
CATRPSGQGRDPYNEQFF
>.|.|TRBV15
CATSRDRVAGNEQYF
>few|.|TRBV29-1
CSVHGYTF
>few|.|TRBV28
CASRLTRLGTQYF
>few|.|TRBV11-2
CASRLRRGADTQYF
>few|.|TRBV14
CASSQAGGERPYPYEQYF
>.|.|TRBV21-1
CASSKETSDTRTDTQYF
>few|TRBD2|TRBV6-2/TRBV6-3
CASRTSAGAQYF
>.|TRBD1|TRBV6-2/TRBV6-3
CASRAGTGLNHIKGAFF
>few|.|TRBV25-1
CASTPGHRGGYTF
>few|TRBD1|TRBV2
CASGRGLETQYF
>.|TRBD1|TRBV20-1
CSAKLGGANTEAFF
>few|.|TRBV7-2
CASSRVSGSYNEQFF
>.|.|TRBV10-3
CAISEIRGGPTNEKLFF
>.|TRBD2|TRBV5-1
CASMPGTKKTGELFF
>.|TRBD2|TRBV3-1
CASSLGLASVINEQFF
>many|.|TRBV14
CASSGRDLPYNEQFF
>few|.|TRBV29-1
CSVASTGHMQTGGGYTF
>.|TRBD1|TRBV28
CASSSPGTGKEKLFF
>few|.|TRBV7-2
CASSLRDGGYEQYF